The subject of this entry is one T cell receptor (beta chain). Its antigen is still unknown. Libraries were prepared by immunoSEQ multiplex PCR; TCRdb keeps only in-frame clonotypes and omits some of them. The top ten hold around 22% of the sample, which has about 12,000 clones, 65% to 85% seen once. V was clipped by 5 bases and J by 7 bases, with 17 bases between them. CDR3 length: 14 amino acids. In germline, CDR1 is MNHEY, CDR2 SVGAGI. The data are from a study of PD-1 blockade in classical Hodgkin lymphoma. Study observations and caveats: When set against healthy donors, newly diagnosed patients were reported to show lower baseline TCR diversity. Diversity similar to that of newly diagnosed patients was seen at baseline in complete responders.

Following autologous stem cell transplantation, relapse occurred in every patient, and exposure to brentuximab vedotin varied. Thawed PBMCs underwent magnetic negative selection to obtain purified CD8+ T cells. This TCR derives from a human donor with classical Hodgkin lymphoma. The V and J genes are TRBV6-5 and TRBJ1-1; no clear D gene. Sample: CD8+ T cells from blood, taken at baseline. In DNA, the CDR3 is TGTGCCAGCAGTGGACCTTGGACGGATAATGAAGCTTTCTTT. Translating gives CASSGPWTDNEAFF.